The 28 T cell receptor beta chains listed next were all sequenced from one sample in a study of T cells expressing NK-cell markers. TCRdb re-called the 5' RACE reads and gives one entry per CDR3 protein, without DNA. In total, the table holds 300,000 to 450,000 distinct CDR3 sequences. Sequences were obtained from blood T cells: a sorted CD56 or NKG2C T cell subset, CD4+ or CD8+ T cells, or bulk PBMC T cells (not recorded which). These receptors were taken from a man aged 18 to 69 in good health.

The V and J genes are TRBV7-3 and TRBJ2-1; TCRdb picks TRBD2, but there is no DNA to check that call. Germline lookup yields CDR1 SGHTA and CDR2 FQGTGA. The CDR3 has 17 residues. CDR3 in amino acids: CASSLQSSGGLLNEQFF.

The chain has TRBV6-5 and TRBJ1-6; TCRdb reports TRBD1, a call that lacks DNA to check it against. The CDR3 is made up of 16 amino acids. Germline V gene data show CDR1 as MNHEY and CDR2 as SVGAGI. The CDR3 protein is CASSYLPGQGHSPLHF.

V usage is TRBV28 and J usage is TRBJ2-5; TCRdb indicates TRBD1, and absent DNA this call remains unverified. The CDR3 spans 13 residues. Germline loops: CDR1 MDHEN, CDR2 SYDVKM. This CDR3 is CASRQGALETQYF.

This chain connects TRBV20-1 to TRBJ2-4. The germline CDR1 and CDR2 sequences are DFQATT and SNEGSKA (reference sequence). The CDR3 is made up of 14 amino acids. The CDR3 region is CSAHERRRKNIQYF.

V is TRBV24-1 and J is TRBJ2-3. There are 13 residues in the CDR3. Germline-derived CDR1 and CDR2 are KGHDR and SFDVKD. The CDR3 here is CATSGTGTDTQYF.

The genes are TRBV7-6 and TRBJ2-5. There are 12 residues in the CDR3. Germline V CDR1 and CDR2: SGHVS, FNYEAQ. CDR3 residues: CASSASPETQYF.

The CDR3 protein is CASSLMTGGEKLFF. J is TRBJ1-4 and V is TRBV12-3 or TRBV12-4; there is no DNA to check the TCRdb D call of TRBD1. There are 14 residues in the CDR3.

The chain has TRBV5-1 and TRBJ2-3; as DNA is missing, the TRBD1 call by TCRdb cannot be tested. The CDR3 is made up of 16 amino acids. Germline CDR1 and CDR2: SGHRS and YFSETQ. The CDR3 protein is CASSLARDRGTDTQYF.

The chain carries TRBV20-1 and TRBJ2-7; there is no DNA to check the TCRdb D call of TRBD1. The germline V gene has CDR1 DFQATT and CDR2 SNEGSKA (reference sequence). The CDR3 loop spans 13 amino acids. The CDR3 here is CSAARTVSFEQYF.

The chain has TRBV7-2 and TRBJ1-1. This CDR3 contains 17 residues. Germline V gene sequence: CDR1 SGHTA, CDR2 FQGNSA. The CDR3 loop is CASSHGRVNSMNTEAFF. Together with reference TRBV7-2 and TRBJ1-1, the CDR3 gives the full variable domain: GAGVSQSPSNKVTEKGKDVELRCDPISGHTALYWYRQSLGQGLEFLIYFQGNSAPDKSGLPSDRFSAERTGGSVSTLTIQRTQQEDSAVYLCASSHGRVNSMNTEAFFGQGTRLTVV.

The V call is TRBV20-1, the J call TRBJ1-1; there is no DNA to check the TCRdb D call of TRBD1. The CDR3 runs 15 residues. CDR1 is DFQATT and CDR2 is SNEGSKA in the germline V gene (reference sequence). CDR3 sequence reads: CSARGGDRANTEAFF.

The chain combines TRBV12-3 or TRBV12-4 with TRBJ2-1. CDR3 length: 15 amino acids. The CDR3 protein is CASSLNRRSYNEQFF.

J is TRBJ1-2 and V is TRBV6-6. Germline V gene lookup returns CDR1 MNHNY and CDR2 SVGAGI (reference sequence). The CDR3 length is 13 residues. The CDR3 sequence: CASSPEPNYGYTF.

This chain connects TRBV28 to TRBJ2-2; TCRdb returns TRBD1, unconfirmable since there is no DNA. The CDR3 spans 15 residues. Germline V gives CDR1 MDHEN, CDR2 SYDVKM. The CDR3 is CASSSPGQATGELFF.

V gene TRBV12-3 or TRBV12-4 combines with J gene TRBJ1-2; the D call of TRBD1 rests on TCRdb alone, since no DNA is present to check it. CDR3 length: 13 residues. CDR3 loop: CASSLDRRSGYTF.

The rearrangement joins TRBV7-9 to TRBJ1-2. The CDR3 has 14 amino acids. Germline V lookup: CDR1 SEHNR, CDR2 FQNEAQ (reference sequence). CDR3 amino acids: CASSRDSSDYGYTF.

V usage is TRBV20-1 and J usage is TRBJ2-2. Per the germline V gene, CDR1 is DFQATT and CDR2 is SNEGSKA (reference sequence). The CDR3 is 14 amino acids. The CDR3 loop is CSADKTVRTGELFF.

The genes are TRBV29-1 and TRBJ2-2; the D call from TCRdb, TRBD1, cannot be confirmed without DNA. Germline values: CDR1 SQVTM, CDR2 ANQGSEA. This CDR3 is built from 16 residues. CDR3 in amino acids: CSVATGRDGNTGELFF.

The genes are TRBV20-1 and TRBJ1-2. From germline, CDR1 is DFQATT and CDR2 SNEGSKA (reference sequence). CDR3 length: 13 amino acids. CDR3 protein: CSARSGSYTGYTF.

The genes are TRBV15 and TRBJ2-2; TCRdb gives TRBD2 as the D gene, but with no DNA this cannot be confirmed. This CDR3 is built from 16 residues. The germline gives CDR1 LNHNV, CDR2 YYDKDF (reference sequence). CDR3 in amino acids: CATSDPMTSRNGELFF.

The gene calls are TRBV7-2 and TRBJ2-3. Germline V CDR1 and CDR2: SGHTA, FQGNSA. The CDR3 sequence is 14 residues long. CDR3 in amino acids: CASSLGWGWDTQYF.

This chain links TRBV29-1 with TRBJ2-7; checking the TCRdb D call of TRBD1 is not possible without DNA. The CDR3 runs 15 residues. CDR1 and CDR2 (germline): SQVTM, ANQGSEA. The CDR3: CSVPGRRGSFYEQYF.

The genes are TRBV7-9 and TRBJ2-4. The CDR3 sequence is 11 residues long. Looked up from germline, CDR1 is SEHNR and CDR2 is FQNEAQ (reference sequence). The CDR3 reads CASSLQAMQYF.

V is TRBV7-2 and J is TRBJ1-2; checking the TCRdb D call of TRBD1 is not possible without DNA. Germline V gene lookup returns CDR1 SGHTA and CDR2 FQGNSA. The CDR3 has 13 amino acids. This chain's CDR3 is CASTLGQGTGYTF.

The V and J genes are TRBV29-1 and TRBJ2-2; TCRdb lists TRBD1, though no DNA is available to test this call. The CDR3 spans 15 residues. Germline-derived CDR1 and CDR2 are SQVTM and ANQGSEA. This chain's CDR3 is CSVGRDRTSTGELFF.

The chain has TRBV3-1 and TRBJ2-1; lacking DNA, the TRBD1 call made by TCRdb goes unchecked. This CDR3 region has 16 residues. Germline CDR1 LGHDT, CDR2 YNNKEL (reference sequence). The CDR3 region is CASSPGRPDLNNEQFF.

The chain links TRBV5-6 to TRBJ2-3; TCRdb names TRBD1, which stays unverified in the absence of DNA. The CDR3 is 15 residues long. Germline CDR1 reads SGHDT; CDR2 reads YYEEEE. The CDR3 loop is CASTPGIRGTDTQYF.

V and J are TRBV5-1 and TRBJ2-1; the TRBD2 assignment by TCRdb is unverifiable without DNA. The CDR3 has 17 amino acids. Germline V gives CDR1 SGHRS, CDR2 YFSETQ. CDR3 region: CASSLATGGGTYNEQFF.